The present entry profiles one T cell receptor beta chain with its context. With a far larger clone one base away, a read error is the likely cause. The data were obtained in a study of regulatory T cells in long-lasting Graves disease. To make TCR beta libraries, researchers used iRepertoire HTBI primers and Arm-PCR of CDR3 regions. Each CDR3 protein is one row after TCRdb ran MiXCR on the multiplex PCR reads. This sample has 360,000 or so distinct CDR3 sequences, with around 15% found just once. The CDR3 contains 15 residues. V was shortened by 5 bases and J by 10 bases, with 21 bases between the two germline ends. Germline CDR1 and CDR2: MDHEN and SYDVKM. Specified time point: newly diagnosed GD, antithyroid drugs for less than 3 months. Extracted PBMC RNA gave rise to the TCR library. The same sample was also studied in work on T cells in Graves' hyperthyroidism and ophthalmopathy.

The receptor was isolated from a man between 35 and 55 years old with Graves disease. Here the sequenced sample was peripheral blood mononuclear cells (PBMCs), taken at new diagnosis, from a patient treated with antithyroid drugs. The chain employs TRBV28 and TRBJ2-1; D gene unclear. The CDR3 here is CASSPPFPNSYEQFF. In nucleotides, the CDR3 is TGTGCCAGCAGTCCGCCATTCCCAAACTCCTACGAGCAGTTCTTC.